This passage covers 21 T cell receptor beta chains from one sample sequenced in a study of T cells in Graves' hyperthyroidism and ophthalmopathy (dated by TCRdb to the late 2010s). To prepare the library, multiplex PCR was applied. Sequencing took place on an Illumina HiSeq 2000. Amplification of TCR beta CDR3 regions was carried out from RNA transcripts. The TCR CDR3 was subjected to a first round of RT-PCR using the HTBI primer set and the Qiagen OneStep RT-PCR kit. TCRdb ran its own pipeline on the public reads, namely fastp trimming at Q25 and MiXCR clone calling, and kept in-frame beta chains. Every CDR3 protein is listed once, alongside the most common genes and DNA of its rows. Counted in this sample were approximately 400,000 distinct CDR3 sequences; 14% of them appeared once. Jointly, the top ten make up around 19% of the sample. Sequences were obtained from blood. Source of these receptors: a woman in her twenties or thirties with Graves' ophthalmopathy.

The table lists this clonotype with many counts. The chain recombines TRBV7-2 with TRBJ2-7; the match to TRBD1 covers 10 bases. Germline CDR1 is SGHTA and CDR2 is FQGNSA. J lost 2 bases, V lost 6 bases, and 7 bases had no gene match. The CDR3 is made up of 15 amino acids. The CDR3 region is CASRDTGTGAYEQYF. Here the CDR3 DNA reads TGTGCCAGCAGGGATACCGGGACAGGGGCCTACGAGCAGTACTTC. Based on the CDR3 plus reference TRBV7-2 and TRBJ2-7, the full variable domain is GAGVSQSPSNKVTEKGKDVELRCDPISGHTALYWYRQSLGQGLEFLIYFQGNSAPDKSGLPSDRFSAERTGGSVSTLTIQRTQQEDSAVYLCASRDTGTGAYEQYFGPGTRLTVT.

This clonotype was detected ten times or more. The genes are TRBV2 and TRBJ2-3, with D hard to call. The CDR3 has 14 amino acids. CDR1 and CDR2 (germline): SNHLY, FYNNEI. V was trimmed by 7 bases and J by 2 bases, leaving 13 bases between them. The CDR3 sequence is CASTPRRATDTQYF. In nucleotides, the CDR3 is TGTGCCAGCACCCCCCGAAGGGCCACAGATACGCAGTATTTT. The full variable domain, in which reference TRBV2 and TRBJ2-3 provide the parts outside the CDR3, is EPEVTQTPSHQVTQMGQEVILRCVPISNHLYFYWYRQILGQKVEFLVSFYNNEISEKSEIFDDQFSVERPDGSNFTLKIRSTKLEDSAMYFCASTPRRATDTQYFGPGTRLTVL.

The J gene is TRBJ2-3, the V gene TRBV6-5; weak D call: TRBD2 (6 bases). V was pared by 0 bases and J by 0 bases, with 19 bases between. The CDR3 has 19 residues. The germline gives CDR1 MNHEY, CDR2 SVGAGI. The CDR3 DNA is TGTGCCAGCAGTTACTCGACTATTAGCCGGGGGAGAAGCACAGATACGCAGTATTTT. It codes for CASSYSTISRGRSTDTQYF.

At least ten counts were recorded for this clonotype. The gene calls are TRBV6-1 and TRBJ1-1; D is undetermined. V dropped 9 bases and J dropped 1 base, with 6 bases sitting between them. This CDR3 region has 11 residues. Germline assignment: CDR1 MNHNS and CDR2 SASEGT. Written as DNA, the CDR3 is TGTGCCAGTTACAGGAACACTGAAGCTTTCTTT. Translating gives CASYRNTEAFF.

This clonotype occurred many times. The genes are TRBV20-1 and TRBJ1-1; TRBD1 matches 9 bases. Germline assignment: CDR1 DFQATT and CDR2 SNEGSKA (reference sequence). Trimming took 3 bases from V and 11 from J; bases not matched to a gene: 7. CDR3 size: 12 residues. The CDR3 here is CSASWDRVPAFF. For the CDR3, the DNA is TGCAGTGCTAGTTGGGACAGGGTACCCGCTTTCTTT.

This clonotype was found once. V is TRBV5-6 and J is TRBJ2-7; D uncertain. The V and J ends lost 4 bases and 6 bases respectively, with 14 bases between them. The CDR3 is 13 amino acids. CDR1 is SGHDT, CDR2 YYEEEE, per germline. The CDR3 DNA is TGTGCCAGCAGCCCGGTGGGCCAAGGCGAGCAGTACTTC. It specifies CASSPVGQGEQYF.

This clonotype was found many times. The V and J genes are TRBV7-2 and TRBJ1-1; D gene uncertain. V was shortened by 5 bases and J by 0 bases, with 10 bases between the two germline ends. This CDR3 has 14 residues. Germline V gene lookup returns CDR1 SGHTA and CDR2 FQGNSA. Here the CDR3 reads CASSPQRMNTEAFF. The CDR3 region has the DNA TGTGCCAGCAGCCCTCAGCGGATGAACACTGAAGCTTTCTTT.

This clonotype was seen more than once but under ten times. The chain combines TRBV20-1 with TRBJ1-5; D unresolved. Germline V gives CDR1 DFQATT, CDR2 SNEGSKA (reference sequence). Deletions cut 2 bases from V and 4 bases from J, with 9 bases between. This CDR3 spans 13 amino acids. CDR3 amino acids: CSARQDPNQPQHF. The CDR3 DNA follows: TGCAGTGCTAGACAGGACCCAAATCAGCCCCAGCATTTT.

This clonotype was detected many times. V is TRBV27 and J is TRBJ1-1, with no clear D. The CDR3 has 13 residues. Deletions cut 0 bases from V and 1 base from J, with 3 bases between. Germline CDR1 MNHEY, CDR2 SMNVEV (reference sequence). The CDR3 nucleotides are TGTGCCAGCAGTTTATCCCCGAACACTGAAGCTTTCTTT. Residues: CASSLSPNTEAFF.

This clonotype appeared many times. V and J are TRBV20-1 and TRBJ2-7; possibly TRBD2 for D (6 bases). Germline loops: CDR1 DFQATT, CDR2 SNEGSKA (reference sequence). The CDR3 loop spans 13 amino acids. V shed 3 bases and J shed 4 bases, with 13 bases lying between them. CDR3 protein: CSASLLSGYEQYF. The CDR3 DNA follows: TGCAGTGCTAGCCTCCTTAGCGGATACGAGCAGTACTTC.

The chain is built from TRBV11-3 and TRBJ2-7; 7 nucleotides align to TRBD1. The V gene end was trimmed by 5 bases and the J gene end by 3 bases; junction bases not matched to a gene: 7. Germline values: CDR1 SGHNT, CDR2 YENEEA. This CDR3 comprises 14 residues. The CDR3 loop reads CASSQGGRFYEQYF. The CDR3 nucleotides are TGTGCCAGCAGCCAAGGGGGCAGATTCTACGAGCAGTACTTC.

This clonotype was detected ten times or more. The rearrangement joins TRBV30 to TRBJ1-4, with no clear D. V was clipped by 7 bases and J by 3 bases, with 6 bases between them. From germline, CDR1 is GTSNPN and CDR2 SVGIG (reference sequence). The CDR3 is made up of 11 amino acids. The CDR3 DNA reads as TGTGCCTTCCTATCTAATGAAAAACTGTTTTTT. Amino acids: CAFLSNEKLFF.

This clonotype is a singleton in its sample. The rearrangement joins TRBV7-6 to TRBJ2-1, with D perhaps being TRBD1 or TRBD2 (5 bases each). Trimming took 1 base from V and 8 from J, leaving 15 bases between them. CDR3 length equals 15 residues. CDR1 SGHVS and CDR2 FNYEAQ come from the germline V gene. The CDR3 sequence is CASSLVLGRGHEQFF. The CDR3 DNA reads TGTGCCAGCAGCTTAGTTCTAGGACGGGGCCATGAGCAGTTCTTC. Based on the CDR3 plus reference TRBV7-6 and TRBJ2-1, the full variable domain is GAGVSQSPRYKVTKRGQDVALRCDPISGHVSLYWYRQALGQGPEFLTYFNYEAQQDKSGLPNDRFSAERPEGSISTLTIQRTEQRDSAMYRCASSLVLGRGHEQFFGPGTRLTVL.

The sample holds a few counts of this clonotype. The CDR3 DNA reads as TGCGCCAGCAGCCGCTCCGGGACAGGGCGATACGAGCAGTACTTC. The encoded protein is CASSRSGTGRYEQYF. V usage is TRBV4-1 and J usage is TRBJ2-7, with TRBD1 matching over 9 bases. CDR3 length: 15 amino acids. V lost 4 bases, J lost 4 bases, and 8 bases stayed unmatched. Germline V lookup: CDR1 MGHRA, CDR2 YSYEKL.

Concerning this clonotype itself: At one of its ends the junction is not consistent with the germline gene, which may arise from a read error. This chain connects TRBV2 to TRBJ1-5, with a tentative D call TRBD1 (6 bases). This CDR3 is 14 amino acids long. Per the germline V gene, CDR1 is SNHLY and CDR2 is FYNNEI. CDR3 sequence: CVSGNRDRNQPQHF. The DNA for the CDR3 is TGTGTCAGCGGTAACAGGGACCGCAATCAGCCCCAGCATTTT.

This clonotype has only a few counts. J is TRBJ2-1 and V is TRBV10-3, with 9 bases fitting TRBD2. Germline trimming cut 5 bases from V and 12 bases from J; bases unmatched to any gene: 5. The length of the CDR3 is 12 residues. CDR1 is ENHRY, CDR2 SYGVKD, per germline. This CDR3 is CAISSLAGMQFF. As DNA, the CDR3 is TGTGCCATCAGTAGCCTAGCGGGGATGCAGTTCTTC.

A few counts support this clonotype. The chain links TRBV20-1 to TRBJ1-1, with D unresolved. V was clipped by 5 bases and J by 4 bases, with 11 bases between them. CDR1 is DFQATT, CDR2 SNEGSKA, per germline (reference sequence). The CDR3 is made up of 12 amino acids. The CDR3 loop reads CSALRVGTEAFF. The CDR3 region has the DNA TGCAGTGCTCTTAGGGTGGGCACTGAAGCTTTCTTT.

The J gene is TRBJ2-5, the V gene TRBV11-2, with a tentative D call TRBD2 (6 bases). This CDR3 spans 15 amino acids. Germline CDR1 and CDR2: SGHAT and FQNNGV. V lost 8 bases to trimming and J lost 3 bases, with 19 bases between them. Here the CDR3 reads CASAKAAWGEETQYF. The CDR3 bases are TGTGCCAGCGCCAAGGCCGCATGGGGGGAAGAGACCCAGTACTTC.

The chain joins TRBV6-1 to TRBJ2-6; D is uncertain. CDR3 length: 15 amino acids. Germline V gives CDR1 MNHNS, CDR2 SASEGT. Trimming took 8 bases from V and 0 from J, leaving 11 bases between them. The CDR3 nucleotides read TGTGCCAGCTCACGTAAGATCTCTGGGGCCAACGTCCTGACTTTC. This sequence encodes CASSRKISGANVLTF.

Ten or more counts support this clonotype. This chain joins TRBV20-1 and TRBJ2-5; TRBD2 matches 7 bases. The CDR3 contains 15 residues. The J segment lost 6 bases and the V segment lost 3 bases, leaving 13 bases of the junction unmatched. In germline, CDR1 is DFQATT, CDR2 SNEGSKA (reference sequence). The CDR3, as DNA: TGCAGTGCTAGTGCGCCTAGCGGTATTATGCAGACCCAGTACTTC. Protein product: CSASAPSGIMQTQYF.

Only a few counts were recorded for this clonotype. The chain has TRBV20-1 and TRBJ1-4; no reliable D call. Trimming removed 3 bases from V and 0 bases from J, with 17 bases in between. The germline CDR1 and CDR2 sequences are DFQATT and SNEGSKA (reference sequence). This CDR3 comprises 17 residues. The CDR3 DNA sequence: TGCAGTGCTAGGGGGTCAGGAACCTCTGCAACTAATGAAAAACTGTTTTTT. It yields the protein CSARGSGTSATNEKLFF.